This T cell receptor beta chain appears in the sequencing data of a study of liver allograft versus peripheral blood T cells. Study details: Transplanted-liver T cell receptor repertoires were compared with recipients' peripheral blood repertoires.

In TCRdb, the reads were re-called with MiXCR into one record per CDR3 protein. This sample has about 5,200 distinct CDR3 sequences; about a sixth occur once, and the top ten carry 50% to 70%. The CDR3 spans 15 residues. V was cut by 6 bases and J by 2 bases, with 17 bases left in between. The germline V gene encodes CDR1 MDHEN and CDR2 SYDVKM. This sequence joins TRBV28 and TRBJ2-7; D is tentatively TRBD1 or TRBD2 (5 bases each). The TCR was taken from a human patient who had a liver transplant. Some T cells may possibly be graft donor cells. CDR3 sequence: CASSVNRDGTYEQYF. The DNA of the CDR3 is TGTGCCAGCAGCGTAAACCGGGACGGCACCTACGAGCAGTACTTC. Variable domain in full (rest from reference TRBV28 and TRBJ2-7): DVKVTQSSRYLVKRTGEKVFLECVQDMDHENMFWYRQDPGLGLRLIYFSYDVKMKEKGDIPEGYSVSREKKERFSLILESASTNQTSMYLCASSVNRDGTYEQYFGPGTRLTVT.